The sequence of this T cell receptor (beta chain) was determined in a study of cytotoxic CD8 clonotypes in ibrutinib-treated CLL. Findings and caveats of the study: Circulating CD8+ T-cell counts were tracked by baseline clonality, which exceeded that of age-matched healthy donors. The clonality went up when patients responded to ibrutinib and dropped back toward baseline at progression.

Looked up from germline, CDR1 is SGHTA and CDR2 is FQGNSA. The V end lost 3 bases, the J end lost 3 bases, and 12 bases lay between the germline ends. The CDR3 covers 15 residues. This clone was counted a single time. Antigen unknown. The table came from immunoSEQ multiplex PCR; TCRdb's copy has only in-frame clones and leaves some out. This table has roughly 38,000 clones, 49% appearing once. This clonotype originated in a human donor with chronic lymphocytic leukemia. The rearrangement joins TRBV7-2 to TRBJ1-5; D not certain. Sequences were derived from PBMCs, sampled before ibrutinib treatment. The CDR3 region is CASSLPGGPNQPQHF. The CDR3 nucleotides are TGTGCCAGCAGCTTGCCGGGAGGGCCCAATCAGCCCCAGCATTTT. The full variable domain, completed using reference TRBV7-2 and TRBJ1-5, is GAGVSQSPSNKVTEKGKDVELRCDPISGHTALYWYRQSLGQGLEFLIYFQGNSAPDKSGLPSDRFSAERTGGSVSTLTIQRTQQEDSAVYLCASSLPGGPNQPQHFGDGTRLSIL.